This T cell receptor beta chain was identified during a study of spatial heterogeneity in lung cancer. Study-wide background: The average count in raw reads for each unique TCR and UMI combination exceeded nine appearances.

TCRdb re-derived calls from the 5' RACE reads in MiXCR, one entry per CDR3 protein. Of around 6,000 distinct CDR3 sequences listed, less than 9% are singletons. This clonotype came up a few times. Germline assignment: CDR1 LGHNA and CDR2 YSLEER. V was trimmed by 0 bases and J by 5 bases, leaving 13 bases between them. The CDR3 loop spans 15 amino acids. Documented time point: sample taken at primary tumor resection. The source of this sequence is a female donor with early-stage non-small cell lung cancer. This sample comprised normal lung tissue next to the tumor, obtained at surgery. This chain joins TRBV4-3 and TRBJ2-5; weak D call: TRBD2 (5 bases). The DNA for the CDR3 is TGCGCCAGCAGCCAAGATCTAGCTAGATCTGAGACCCAGTACTTC. This codes for CASSQDLARSETQYF.